Below are 10 T cell receptor beta chains sequenced from a single sample in a study of T-cell reconstitution after alpha-beta-depleted transplantation in children. For TCRbeta, the library was prepared with unique molecular identifiers. Using its own MiXCR run on the PCR reads, TCRdb lists one record per CDR3 protein. The sample has 200,000 to 250,000 distinct CDR3 sequences; under 13% are singletons. This material consisted of PBMCs, taken before TCRalphabeta/CD19-depleted stem cell transplant. These receptors originate from a child younger than two with acute myeloid leukemia, due to receive a stem cell transplant.

This clonotype was seen at least ten times. For the CDR3, the DNA is TGTGCCAACATGGACACGAACACCGGGGAGCTGTTTTTT. Amino acids: CANMDTNTGELFF. The gene calls are TRBV28 and TRBJ2-2; TRBD1 might be the D (5 bases). V was shortened by 10 bases and J by 0 bases, with 9 bases between the two germline ends. CDR3 length: 13 residues. Germline V gene sequence: CDR1 MDHEN, CDR2 SYDVKM.

This clonotype appeared once. The V and J genes are TRBV7-9 and TRBJ2-7; tentative D call: TRBD2 (6 bases). The CDR3 extends over 15 amino acids. V was pared by 3 bases and J by 1 base, with 13 bases between. CDR1 SEHNR and CDR2 FQNEAQ come from the germline V gene (reference sequence). The CDR3 DNA follows: TGTGCCAGCAGCTTTGTGTGGGGAGGTTCCTACGAGCAGTACTTC. It is translated as CASSFVWGGSYEQYF.

There are many counts of this clonotype. The rearrangement joins TRBV2 to TRBJ1-1; a possible D gene is TRBD1 (6 bases). V was cut by 7 bases and J by 1 base, with 10 bases left in between. Germline-derived CDR1 and CDR2 are SNHLY and FYNNEI. CDR3 size: 13 residues. CDR3 in DNA: TGTGCCAGCACAGGGGAGGCGAACACTGAAGCTTTCTTT. Translation gives CASTGEANTEAFF.

The chain employs TRBV19 and TRBJ2-2; 8 positions match TRBD1. Germline V lookup: CDR1 LNHDA, CDR2 SQIVND (reference sequence). The CDR3 is 15 amino acids. V shed 3 bases, J shed 6 bases, and the junction held 6 bases outside the gene matches. CDR3 protein: CASSIWQGAAGELFF. CDR3 nucleotides: TGTGCCAGTAGTATCTGGCAGGGGGCCGCCGGGGAGCTGTTTTTT.

Ten or more counts support this clonotype. The chain has TRBV5-1 and TRBJ1-3; D unclear. The V end lost 1 base, the J end lost 0 bases, and 17 bases lay between the germline ends. This CDR3 spans 18 amino acids. CDR1 and CDR2 (germline): SGHRS, YFSETQ. The DNA of the CDR3 is TGCGCCAGCAGCTTGATGTCCACCGGCTCCTTCTCTGGAAACACCATATATTTT. It specifies CASSLMSTGSFSGNTIYF.

This clonotype was observed at least ten times. The chain recombines TRBV20-1 with TRBJ2-7, with 9 bases matching TRBD2. From germline, CDR1 is DFQATT and CDR2 SNEGSKA (reference sequence). The CDR3 spans 14 residues. The V gene end was trimmed by 5 bases and the J gene end by 1 base; junction bases not matched to a gene: 6. The CDR3 spells CSALSGRGSYEQYF. In nucleotides, the CDR3 is TGCAGTGCTCTTAGCGGGAGAGGGTCCTACGAGCAGTACTTC.

This clonotype was recorded many times. The chain uses TRBV6-5 and TRBJ2-1; D call uncertain. V was trimmed by 4 bases and J by 0 bases, leaving 13 bases between them. The CDR3 sequence is 16 residues long. Looked up from germline, CDR1 is MNHEY and CDR2 is SVGAGI. The CDR3 reads CASSSVLGRSYNEQFF. CDR3 in DNA: TGTGCCAGCAGTTCCGTACTTGGCCGCTCCTACAATGAGCAGTTCTTC.

This clonotype was counted at least ten times. The rearrangement links TRBV4-2 to TRBJ1-5; a possible D gene is TRBD1 (5 bases). Germline CDR1 is LGHNA and CDR2 is YNFKEQ. V shed 2 bases and J shed 2 bases, with 10 bases lying between them. The CDR3 has 15 residues. The CDR3 DNA is TGTGCCAGCAGCCAACAGGGAGTGGGCAATCAGCCCCAGCATTTT. This codes for CASSQQGVGNQPQHF.

The chain recombines TRBV6-4 with TRBJ2-1; 7 nucleotides agree with TRBD2. V lost 3 bases and J lost 7; bases outside the gene matches: 3. This CDR3 has 13 residues. From germline, CDR1 is MRHNA and CDR2 SNTAGT. CDR3 DNA: TGTGCCAGCAGTGAACGGGAGGAAAATGAGCAGTTCTTC. Translation: CASSEREENEQFF.

This clonotype was observed at least ten times. The rearrangement uses TRBV20-1 and TRBJ2-3; D is undetermined. From germline, CDR1 is DFQATT and CDR2 SNEGSKA (reference sequence). The length of the CDR3 is 14 residues. The V gene lost 1 base and the J gene lost 0 bases, with 8 bases spanning the gap. The CDR3 reads CSARGQPSTDTQYF. As DNA, the CDR3 is TGCAGTGCTAGAGGCCAGCCTAGCACAGATACGCAGTATTTT.